This record concerns one T cell receptor (beta chain) sequence. Its antigen is currently unknown. This entry comes from a study of vaccination effects on CD4 cells after COVID-19. In the study overall: Of the BNT162b2 and mRNA-1273 vaccines, participants received two doses of one or the other.

Before any sequencing was done, the ViraFEST assay used viral peptide pools to expand antigen-specific CD4+ T cells. CD4+ T cells were isolated after around ten days of culture. Vaccine recipients had no previous SARS-CoV-2 infection; their nucleocapsid antibodies were negative. The culture medium for 1.5 million to 2.5 million PBMC per well included roughly 10 IU/ml IL-2 and 8.5 to 10 ug/ml peptides. Half of the medium was exchanged for IL-2 medium on both days 3 and 7. J lost 7 bases, V lost 8 bases, and 14 bases had no gene match. The CDR3 loop spans 14 amino acids. The germline V gene encodes CDR1 SGDLS and CDR2 YYNGEE. Assay: immunoSEQ multiplex PCR; the TCRdb copy retains only in-frame clones and omits some. The data show 35,000 to 55,000 clones, around 78% seen once.

Material: CD4+ T cells from PBMCs cultured with SARS-CoV-2 spike peptides, obtained before COVID-19 vaccination. V is TRBV9 and J is TRBJ2-5; TRBD1 aligns across 7 bases. This receptor was taken from a human donor who received a COVID-19 vaccine. The CDR3 sequence: CASGTLGQKGTQYF. As DNA, the CDR3 is TGTGCCAGTGGTACACTGGGACAGAAGGGGACCCAGTACTTC. Supplemented by reference TRBV9 and TRBJ2-5, the full variable domain reads DSGVTQTPKHLITATGQRVTLRCSPRSGDLSVYWYQQSLDQGLQFLIQYYNGEERAKGNILERFSAQQFPDLHSELNLSSLELGDSALYFCASGTLGQKGTQYFGPGTRLLVL.